Presented here are 2 T cell receptor beta chains from one specimen sequenced in a study of T-cell reconstitution after alpha-beta-depleted transplantation in children (TCRdb year 2016). Libraries were constructed by PCR. Data came from an Illumina HiSeq 2500. TCR library preparation used molecular barcoding, with unique molecular identifiers applied to normalize quantification of the TCRbeta repertoire. The public sequencing data were trimmed at Q25 with fastp and processed into clonotypes with MiXCR by TCRdb, which kept only in-frame beta chains. All rows with the same CDR3 protein become a single entry with the most common DNA and genes. Counted in this sample were a few hundred thousand distinct CDR3 sequences; about a tenth of them appeared once. The leading ten clones occupy under 3% of the sample. Sequencing used PBMCs from the stem cell graft donor, obtained from the stem cell graft. Receptors originate from a human donor who donated a stem cell graft to a child with acute lymphoblastic leukemia.

The table lists this clonotype with a few counts. CDR3 in amino acids: CASSLRAESSYEQYF. For the CDR3, the DNA is TGTGCCAGCAGCTTAAGGGCAGAGAGCTCCTACGAGCAGTACTTC. The chain recombines TRBV7-8 with TRBJ2-7; no reliable D call. Looked up from germline, CDR1 is SGHVS and CDR2 is FQNEAQ. CDR3 length: 15 amino acids. The V end was cut by 2 bases, the J end by 0 bases, with 11 bases between. The entire variable domain, with the rest obtained from reference TRBV7-8 and TRBJ2-7, is as follows: GAGVSQSPRYKVAKRGQDVALRCDPISGHVSLFWYQQALGQGPEFLTYFQNEAQLDKSGLPSDRFFAERPEGSVSTLKIQRTQQEDSAVYLCASSLRAESSYEQYFGPGTRLTVT.

V is TRBV7-9 and J is TRBJ1-1; 7 nucleotides line up with TRBD1. V shed 5 bases and J 4 bases; nucleotides not matched to a gene: 13. The V gene's germline CDR1 is SEHNR and CDR2 FQNEAQ (reference sequence). The CDR3 is 16 residues long. In nucleotides, the CDR3 is TGTGCCAGCAGCGCCTACGAGGGGGCTCTGGGCACTGAAGCTTTCTTT. Protein sequence: CASSAYEGALGTEAFF.